This is a list of T cell receptor beta chains from one sample in a study of identical twins. TCRdb processed the 5' RACE reads anew with MiXCR; each CDR3 protein has one entry. The table records around 490,000 distinct CDR3 sequences, 20% to 25% of them present only once. This same sample was also taken into another study, of yellow fever vaccine responses in identical twins.

Specimen: CD4+ T cells sorted from blood. The receptors come from a woman between 18 and 29 years old in good health. CDR3s include the opening cysteine and the closing phenylalanine or tryptophan. The D gene is left open where the match is weak. Clone size is stated in some rows and not others, as once, few, many or a class when expanded.

>TRBD2|TRBJ2-3|NA|TRBV5-1
TGCGCCAGCAGCTTTGGACTAGCCGGACCGGTGGATACGCAGTATTTT
CASSFGLAGPVDTQYF
>NA|TRBJ2-2|few|TRBV7-9
TGTGCCAGCAGCAGGCCCCCGAACACCGGGGAGCTGTTTTTT
CASSRPPNTGELFF
>TRBD2|TRBJ2-1|few|TRBV6-4
TGTGCCAGCAGCCGACCGGGAGGGAGCTCCTACAATGAGCAGTTCTTC
CASSRPGGSSYNEQFF
>NA|TRBJ2-3|NA|TRBV4-1
TGCGCCAGCAGCCAAAGGCAGGGGGCGGGAGGGTTAGATACGCAGTATTTT
CASSQRQGAGGLDTQYF
>TRBD2|TRBJ2-1|NA|TRBV20-1
TGCAGTGCTAGACCCCTAGCGGGAGTCTACAATGAGCAGTTCTTC
CSARPLAGVYNEQFF
>TRBD2|TRBJ2-3|NA|TRBV28
TGTGCCACCGAATCGGGGGGAAGCACAGATACGCAGTATTTT
CATESGGSTDTQYF
>NA|TRBJ1-2|NA|TRBV5-1
TGCGCCAGCAGCTTGGGGGTTTTGGGGAGCTATGGCTACACCTTC
CASSLGVLGSYGYTF
>NA|TRBJ2-5|few|TRBV20-1
TGCAGTGCTGGGAAGGACGGTAGCGGTAAAGAGACCCAGTACTTC
CSAGKDGSGKETQYF
>TRBD2|TRBJ2-3|NA|TRBV7-8
TGTGCCAGCAGCCCCACCGGGACTAGCGTAGCGGATACGCAGTATTTT
CASSPTGTSVADTQYF
>NA|TRBJ2-2|NA|TRBV20-1
TGCAGTGCTAGTAGAGCGGGGAACACCGGGGAGCTGTTTTTT
CSASRAGNTGELFF
>TRBD2|TRBJ2-1|NA|TRBV27
TGTGCCAGCAGTGCCGGTCTAGCGGGAGGTAATAGGAATGAGCAGTTCTTC
CASSAGLAGGNRNEQFF
>TRBD1|TRBJ1-5|few|TRBV5-5
TGTGCCAGCAGCTTAGGGACAGGGTACAATCAGCCCCAGCATTTT
CASSLGTGYNQPQHF
>TRBD2|TRBJ2-1|NA|TRBV19
TGTGCCAGTAGTATCTATACTAGCGGGAGGTTCAATGAGCAGTTCTTC
CASSIYTSGRFNEQFF
>TRBD1|TRBJ1-4|NA|TRBV7-9
TGTGCCAGCAGTTCACAGGGGGCAATGGGAAAACTTTTT
CASSSQGAMGKLF
>TRBD2|TRBJ2-1|NA|TRBV5-1
TGCGCCAGCAGGCGAGTGGCGGGAGATGAGCAGTTCTTC
CASRRVAGDEQFF
>TRBD2|TRBJ2-3|NA|TRBV3-1
TGTGCCAGCCGGCTAGCGGGCCCTGCAGATACGCAGTATTTT
CASRLAGPADTQYF
>NA|TRBJ1-1|few|TRBV5-1
TGCGCCAGCAGCTTAACAGCAGACATGAACACTGAAGCTTTCTTT
CASSLTADMNTEAFF
>TRBD1|TRBJ2-3|NA|TRBV5-1
TGCGCCAGCAGCACCGGACAGGCGGATACGCAGTATTTT
CASSTGQADTQYF
>TRBD1|TRBJ1-1|few|TRBV7-8
TGTGCCAGCAGCTTAACCGGGACAGGGTCTTCTGCCGAAGCTTTCTTT
CASSLTGTGSSAEAFF
>NA|TRBJ2-3|few|TRBV11-1
TGTGCCAGCAGCCCCTTTGGACAGCCCAGAGGCCAGGGGGATACGCAGTATTTT
CASSPFGQPRGQGDTQYF
>NA|TRBJ1-4|NA|TRBV5-1
TGCGCCAGCAGCGGGGTCCGTGCAACTAATGAAAAACTGTTTTTT
CASSGVRATNEKLFF
>TRBD1|TRBJ1-6|few|TRBV5-1
TGCGCCAGCAGCTTGGGACAGGGGGACTCACCCCTCCACTTT
CASSLGQGDSPLHF
>TRBD1|TRBJ2-2|few|TRBV20-1
TGCAGTGCCCATTCCCCCGGGACAGGGGTAACCGGGGAGCTGTTTTTT
CSAHSPGTGVTGELFF
>NA|TRBJ2-1|NA|TRBV7-3
TGTGCCAGCAGCGAAGGGGGGGACCTCCCTTGGAATGAGCAGTTCTTC
CASSEGGDLPWNEQFF
>NA|TRBJ1-2|few|TRBV10-3
TGTGCCATCAGTGAGTCGAGAACATCCTATGGCTACACCTTC
CAISESRTSYGYTF
>TRBD1|TRBJ2-5|NA|TRBV5-1
TGCGCCAGCTACCGCGACAGGGAAGAGACCCAGTACTTC
CASYRDREETQYF
>TRBD2|TRBJ2-3|few|TRBV7-3
TGTGCCAGCAGCTCGCCGGGACTAGCGGGAGGGGATACGCAGTATTTT
CASSSPGLAGGDTQYF
>NA|TRBJ2-7|NA|TRBV27
TGTGCCAGCAGTTTATCCCCCGGGGGTAACCACGAGCAGTACTTC
CASSLSPGGNHEQYF
>TRBD2|TRBJ2-1|few|TRBV7-8
TGTGCCAGCAGCGCCGGGACTAGCGGGCGGAATGAGCAGTTCTTC
CASSAGTSGRNEQFF
>NA|TRBJ2-1|NA|TRBV5-5
TGTGCCAGCAGCTACCACAGGGCGGGCGCCTACAATGAGCAGTTCTTC
CASSYHRAGAYNEQFF
>NA|TRBJ1-1|NA|TRBV3-1
TGTGCCAGCAGTCAGACAGCGCTTGAAGCTTTCTTT
CASSQTALEAFF
>NA|TRBJ2-6|NA|TRBV4-1
TGCGCCAGCAGCCAATTCCTGATTGGGGGTACTGGGGCCAACGTCCTGACTTTC
CASSQFLIGGTGANVLTF
>TRBD1|TRBJ2-5|NA|TRBV6-1
TGTGCCAGCAGTGCCGGGGCAGGGGGCTTGAAGACCCAGTACTTC
CASSAGAGGLKTQYF
>NA|TRBJ2-2|NA|TRBV29-1
TGCAGCGTTGGGTGGGAGATCACCGGGGAGCTGTTTTTT
CSVGWEITGELFF
>TRBD1|TRBJ1-1|NA|TRBV20-1
TGCAGTGCTAGAGAACAGGGGTGGGACACTGAAGCTTTCTTT
CSAREQGWDTEAFF